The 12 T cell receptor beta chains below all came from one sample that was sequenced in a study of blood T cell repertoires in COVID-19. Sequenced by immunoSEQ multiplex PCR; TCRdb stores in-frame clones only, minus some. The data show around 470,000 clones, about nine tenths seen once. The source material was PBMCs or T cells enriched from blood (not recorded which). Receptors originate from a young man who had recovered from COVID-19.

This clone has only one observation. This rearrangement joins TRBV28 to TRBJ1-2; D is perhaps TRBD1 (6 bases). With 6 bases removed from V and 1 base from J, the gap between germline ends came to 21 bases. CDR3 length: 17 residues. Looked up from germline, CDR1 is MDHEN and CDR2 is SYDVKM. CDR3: CASSPGGEDSLNYGYTF. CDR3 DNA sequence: TGTGCCAGCAGCCCCGGTGGAGAGGACAGCCTTAACTATGGCTACACCTTC.

Here the CDR3 DNA reads TGTGCCAGCAGTTTATTGAACTCGAACACCGGGGAGCTGTTTTTT. Amino acids: CASSLLNSNTGELFF. This chain joins TRBV28 and TRBJ2-2; no clear D gene. V lost 1 base to trimming and J lost 0 bases, with 6 bases between them. CDR1 is MDHEN, CDR2 SYDVKM, per germline. The CDR3 is made up of 15 amino acids.

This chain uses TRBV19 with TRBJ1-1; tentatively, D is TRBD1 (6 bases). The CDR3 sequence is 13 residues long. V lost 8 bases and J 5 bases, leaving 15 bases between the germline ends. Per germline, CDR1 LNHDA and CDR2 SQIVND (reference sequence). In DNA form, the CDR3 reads TGTGCCAGTGAGAGCTCAGGGGTGACTGAAGCTTTCTTT. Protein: CASESSGVTEAFF.

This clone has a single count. CDR3 region: CATQVAGEVETQYF. CDR3 in DNA: TGTGCCACCCAAGTAGCGGGAGAAGTTGAGACCCAGTACTTC. This chain connects TRBV5-4 to TRBJ2-5, with TRBD2 matching over 9 bases. Germline V gives CDR1 SGHNT, CDR2 YYREEE (reference sequence). J was trimmed by 5 bases and V by 9 bases; bases with no gene match: 11. The CDR3 spans 14 residues.

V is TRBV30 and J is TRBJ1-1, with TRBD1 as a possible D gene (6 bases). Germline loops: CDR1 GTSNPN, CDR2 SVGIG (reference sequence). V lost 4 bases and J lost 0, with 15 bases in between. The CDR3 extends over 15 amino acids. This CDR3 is CAWISRQVMNTEAFF. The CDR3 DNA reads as TGTGCCTGGATCTCTAGACAGGTGATGAACACTGAAGCTTTCTTT.

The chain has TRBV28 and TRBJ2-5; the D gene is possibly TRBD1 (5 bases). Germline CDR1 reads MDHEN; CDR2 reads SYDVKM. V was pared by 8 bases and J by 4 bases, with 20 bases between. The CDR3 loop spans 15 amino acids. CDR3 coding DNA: TGTGCCAGCGCCCGCGGACAACGCACGGGAGAGACCCAGTACTTC. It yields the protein CASARGQRTGETQYF.

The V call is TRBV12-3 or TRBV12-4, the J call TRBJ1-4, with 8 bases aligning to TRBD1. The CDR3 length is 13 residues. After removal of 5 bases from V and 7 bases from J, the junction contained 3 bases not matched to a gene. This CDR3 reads CASSGQGGEKLFF. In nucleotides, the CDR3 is TGTGCCAGCAGTGGACAGGGAGGTGAAAAACTGTTTTTT.

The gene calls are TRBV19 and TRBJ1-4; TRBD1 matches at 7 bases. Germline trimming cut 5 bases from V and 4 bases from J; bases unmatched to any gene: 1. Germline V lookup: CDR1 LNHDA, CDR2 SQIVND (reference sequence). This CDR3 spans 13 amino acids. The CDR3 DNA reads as TGTGCCAGTAGTTCAGGGGGTAATGAAAAACTGTTTTTT. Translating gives CASSSGGNEKLFF.

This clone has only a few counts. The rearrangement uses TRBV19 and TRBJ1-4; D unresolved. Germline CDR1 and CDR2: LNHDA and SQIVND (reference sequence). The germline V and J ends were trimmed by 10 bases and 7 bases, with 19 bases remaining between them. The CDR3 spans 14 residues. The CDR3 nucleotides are TGTGCCACCGCGGCGACCTTACGGGGTGAAAAACTGTTTTTT. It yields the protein CATAATLRGEKLFF. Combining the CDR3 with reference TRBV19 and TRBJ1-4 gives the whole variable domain DGGITQSPKYLFRKEGQNVTLSCEQNLNHDAMYWYRQDPGQGLRLIYYSQIVNDFQKGDIAEGYSVSREKKESFPLTVTSAQKNPTAFYLCATAATLRGEKLFFGSGTQLSVL.

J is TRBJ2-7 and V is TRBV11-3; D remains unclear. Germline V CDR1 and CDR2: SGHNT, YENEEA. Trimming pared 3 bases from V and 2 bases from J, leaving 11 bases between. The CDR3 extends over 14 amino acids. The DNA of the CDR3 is TGTGCCAGCAGCTTTGCCGCGTTCCCCTACGAGCAGTACTTC. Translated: CASSFAAFPYEQYF.

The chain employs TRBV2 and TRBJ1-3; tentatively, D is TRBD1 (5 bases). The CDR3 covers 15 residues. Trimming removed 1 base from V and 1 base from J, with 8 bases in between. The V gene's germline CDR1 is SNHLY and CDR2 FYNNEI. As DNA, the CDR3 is TGTGCCAGCAGTGAAGGGGGCAGTTCTGGAAACACCATATATTTT. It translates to CASSEGGSSGNTIYF.

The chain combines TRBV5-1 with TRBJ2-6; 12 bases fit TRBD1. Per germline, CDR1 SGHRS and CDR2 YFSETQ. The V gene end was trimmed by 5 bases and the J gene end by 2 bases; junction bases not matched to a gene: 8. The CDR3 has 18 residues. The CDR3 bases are TGCGCCAGCAGACCCATGTGGGACAGGGGGCCTGGGGCCAACGTCCTGACTTTC. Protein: CASRPMWDRGPGANVLTF.